The T cell receptor beta chain described here comes from a study of CD8 T cells in Susac syndrome. On the study more broadly: Clinical remission applied to eight sequenced Susac syndrome patients, and six had active disease. Broader study findings: The study recognized that the number of individuals in its TCR sequencing and HLA analysis was relatively small.

About this clonotype: Its antigen is undetermined.

Germline CDR1 GTSNPN, CDR2 SVGIG (reference sequence). The CDR3 runs to 12 residues. Trimming cost V 0 bases and J 2 bases, with 4 bases left between them. TEMRA cells were FACS-enriched, with CD8+ and CD4+ T cells isolated negatively. Random hexamers served to reverse transcribe roughly 0.45 to 1 ug RNA. The method of amplification for TCR beta CDR3 was immunoSEQ multiplex PCR, covering 54 Vbeta and 13 Jbeta. Via MiXCR, TCRdb re-called the immunoSEQ multiplex PCR reads, giving one row per CDR3 protein. This table holds about 180,000 distinct CDR3 sequences, around 94% found once. This sequence joins TRBV30 and TRBJ2-5; unclear D gene. This receptor was taken from a human donor with Susac syndrome. The specimen was CD4+ T cells from PBMCs. CDR3 amino acids: CAWSVSQETQYF. DNA of the CDR3: TGTGCCTGGAGTGTCAGTCAAGAGACCCAGTACTTC.